The TCR beta chain under discussion was sequenced for a study of T cells after yellow fever vaccination. 5'RACE template switching added a universal primer site and UMIs to TCR cDNA. MiXCR was run by TCRdb on the 5' RACE reads, yielding one entry per CDR3 protein. Here the sample spans under 300,000 distinct CDR3 sequences, 10% to 15% being singletons. V was pared by 5 bases and J by 0 bases, with 13 bases of the junction left unmatched. The CDR3 runs to 17 residues. CDR1 is SEHNR and CDR2 is FQNEAQ in the germline V gene (reference sequence). The V and J genes are TRBV7-9 and TRBJ2-7, with 7 bases lining up with TRBD2. The source is a man in his thirties or forties who received the YFV17D yellow fever vaccine. The source was CD4+ T cells sorted from PBMCs, collected 45 days after the yellow fever booster vaccination. The CDR3 loop is CASSRGGSPIHSYEQYF. CDR3 DNA: TGTGCCAGCAGCCGGGGCGGGAGTCCCATCCACTCCTACGAGCAGTACTTC.